These T cell receptor beta chains were read from a single sample in a study of blood T cell repertoires in COVID-19. Profiled with immunoSEQ multiplex PCR; TCRdb holds only in-frame clones, not every one. The sample yields more than 65,000 clones, approximately 82% seen once. The sequenced sample consisted of peripheral blood. These TCRs come from a man in his fifties or sixties with active COVID-19. CDR3s include the opening cysteine and the closing phenylalanine or tryptophan. Each record gives: J gene, D gene, clone size, V gene, CDR3 DNA, CDR3 protein. D genes are given only for firm matches. Size tells how often a clone was seen (once, few, many) or the class of an expanded clone, and some rows leave it out.

TRBJ2-7	TRBD2	.	TRBV10-3	TGTGCCATCAGTGAGTCTCCTTTGCGGGAGTCCCGGCAGTACTTC	CAISESPLRESRQYF
TRBJ2-1	TRBD2	.	TRBV4-1	TGCGCCAGCAGCCAAGGCCTTATACTAGCGGGGCTCTACAATGAGCAGTTCTTC	CASSQGLILAGLYNEQFF
TRBJ2-7	TRBD2	many	TRBV5-6	TGTGCCAGCAGCTCACGACTAGCGCTCTCCTACGAGCAGTACTTC	CASSSRLALSYEQYF
TRBJ2-1	.	.	TRBV25-1	TGTGCCAGCAGGGGGAGAAGAGAGCAGTTCTTC	CASRGRREQFF
TRBJ2-5	.	.	TRBV28	TGTGCCAGCACTCCAGGGGGACTGAAAGTGAGCCAGTACTTC	CASTPGGLKVSQYF
TRBJ2-3	TRBD2	.	TRBV4-1	TGCGCCAGCAGCCAAGACAGCGGGGGGGTGGGAGATACGCAGTATTTT	CASSQDSGGVGDTQYF
TRBJ2-1	TRBD2	.	TRBV28	TGTGCCAGCAAGGCTAGCGGCTACAATGAGCAGTTCTTC	CASKASGYNEQFF
TRBJ1-4	.	.	TRBV28	TGTGCCAGCAGTTTGGGGGGGTTCAATGAAAAACTGTTTTTT	CASSLGGFNEKLFF
TRBJ2-1	TRBD2	.	TRBV24-1	TGTGCCACCAGTGACTCCTCTCTAGCGGGAGGTTACAATGAGCAGTTCTTC	CATSDSSLAGGYNEQFF
TRBJ2-7	.	.	TRBV18	TGTGCCAGCTCACCACTACGAGACTCTCAGTCCTCCTACGAGCAGTACTTC	CASSPLRDSQSSYEQYF
TRBJ2-3	TRBD2	few	TRBV28	TGTGCCAGCATCCAGAGCGGGAGACCAGATACGCAGTATTTT	CASIQSGRPDTQYF
TRBJ2-7	.	.	TRBV3-1/TRBV3-2	TGTGCCAGCAGCCAAGGCCCAGGCCACGAGCAGTACTTC	CASSQGPGHEQYF
TRBJ2-1	.	few	TRBV12-3/TRBV12-4	TGTGCCAGCATCCAGGGGGGCGGATATGAGCAGTTCTTC	CASIQGGGYEQFF
TRBJ2-6	.	.	TRBV5-4	TGTGCCAGCAGCTTCTTTGGACTAAGGACTGGGGCCAACGTCCTGACTTTC	CASSFFGLRTGANVLTF
TRBJ1-1	.	.	TRBV28	TGTGCCAGCAGTACCCACAGGGCGATCACTGAAGCTTTCTTT	CASSTHRAITEAFF
TRBJ2-1	TRBD2	.	TRBV7-9	TGTGCCAGCAGCCAGGGACTAGCGGAGTACAATGAGCAGTTCTTC	CASSQGLAEYNEQFF
TRBJ2-3	.	.	TRBV27	TGTGCCAGCAGTTTACGGGGCACAGATACGCAGTATTTT	CASSLRGTDTQYF
TRBJ1-1	.	.	TRBV7-3	TGTGCCAGCAGCTTATCAGGGGACACTGAAGCTTTCTTT	CASSLSGDTEAFF
TRBJ2-2	.	.	TRBV5-1	TGCGCCAGCCAGAACACCGGGGAGCTGTTTTTT	CASQNTGELFF
TRBJ2-7	.	.	TRBV28	TGTGCCAGCAGTAAGGGGCAGGGGGGCTACGAGCAGTACTTC	CASSKGQGGYEQYF
TRBJ2-3	TRBD2	.	TRBV11-1	TGTGCCAGCAGCTTAGACGGGGGGACCACAGATACGCAGTATTTT	CASSLDGGTTDTQYF
TRBJ2-1	TRBD1	.	TRBV9	TGTGCCAGCAGCCCCGGACAGGGTTTCGATGAGCAGTTCTTC	CASSPGQGFDEQFF
TRBJ2-1	TRBD2	.	TRBV11-3	TGTGCCAGCAGCAAAAGCGGGAGATGGGATGAGCAGTTCTTC	CASSKSGRWDEQFF
TRBJ2-5	.	.	TRBV11-2	TGTGCCAGCAGCTTAGGGGCAGAAGAGACCCAGTACTTC	CASSLGAEETQYF
TRBJ2-1	TRBD2	.	TRBV20-1	TGCAGTGCTAGTTTTGAGGAGCGGGGTTCCCAGTTCTTC	CSASFEERGSQFF
TRBJ2-1	TRBD2	.	TRBV18	TGTGCCAGCTCTCCAACTTCAAGTGCGGGGGCCTACAATGAGCAGTTCTTC	CASSPTSSAGAYNEQFF
TRBJ2-1	TRBD2	.	TRBV4-1	TGCGCCAGCAGCCAAGAGGTCTCCGACGGCGGGGGGAATGAGCAGTTCTTC	CASSQEVSDGGGNEQFF
TRBJ1-1	.	few	TRBV20-1	TGCAGTGCTGTAGACAGTGTAAAAGCTTTCTTT	CSAVDSVKAFF
TRBJ2-1	TRBD2	.	TRBV5-5	TGTGCCAGCAGCCCCGCGGGGGTGCGGGGGACCAATGAGCAGTTCTTC	CASSPAGVRGTNEQFF
TRBJ2-7	TRBD2	few	TRBV15	TGTGCCACCAGCAGAGATTTCCTAGCGGTTACCTCCTACGAGCAGTACTTC	CATSRDFLAVTSYEQYF
TRBJ2-2	.	.	TRBV7-3	TGTGCCAGCAGCTTACACGGTAACACCGGGGAGCTGTTTTTT	CASSLHGNTGELFF
TRBJ2-7	.	few	TRBV7-9	TGTGCCAGCAGCTTTAACTCCTACGAGCAGTACTTC	CASSFNSYEQYF
TRBJ2-1	.	.	TRBV3-1/TRBV3-2	TGTGCCAGCAGCCCCCTTACTCAGGGGTCCTACAATGAGCAGTTCTTC	CASSPLTQGSYNEQFF
TRBJ2-3	.	.	TRBV29-1	TGCAGCGTAAACCCCCCGGACATTCCTAGCACAGATACGCAGTATTTT	CSVNPPDIPSTDTQYF
TRBJ2-3	.	.	TRBV5-5	TGTGCCAGCAGCCGACAGCACACAGATACGCAGTATTTT	CASSRQHTDTQYF
TRBJ1-2	.	.	TRBV7-9	TGTGCCAGCAGCTTAGCGTCAGTCGCCTTTTATGGCTACACCTTC	CASSLASVAFYGYTF
TRBJ2-1	TRBD2	.	TRBV18	TGTGCCAGCTCACCAGGACTAGCGGGGGAGGGTGAGCAGTTCTTC	CASSPGLAGEGEQFF
TRBJ1-4	TRBD1	once	TRBV5-1	TGCGCCAGCAGCTTGGGAGGACAGGGGGGTGAAAAACTGTTTTTT	CASSLGGQGGEKLFF
TRBJ1-2	.	.	TRBV10-1	TGCGCCAGCAGTGAGTCGCGGGGCTATGGCTACACCTTC	CASSESRGYGYTF
TRBJ1-5	TRBD1	few	TRBV28	TGTGCCAGCACAGGGGGCAGGGAGTTTGGTCAGCCCCAGCATTTT	CASTGGREFGQPQHF
TRBJ1-3	.	.	TRBV5-6	TGTGCCAGCCGGAGGAGGGCTGGAAACACCATATATTTT	CASRRRAGNTIYF
TRBJ1-4	.	few	TRBV2	TGTGCCAGCAGATACCTACAGGGAGGGCGCGCAACTAATGAAAAACTGTTTTTT	CASRYLQGGRATNEKLFF
TRBJ1-1	TRBD1	.	TRBV7-6	TGTGCCAGCAGCTTAGGGGGGTCAGGGGGTAATACTGAAGCTTTCTTT	CASSLGGSGGNTEAFF
TRBJ2-5	TRBD1	.	TRBV19	TGTGCCAGTAGGACGCAGGGGGCATTAGAGGAGACCCAGTACTTC	CASRTQGALEETQYF
TRBJ2-1	TRBD2	medium-sized	TRBV9	TGTGCCAGCAGCCCCCCAGGAGGCGGGGGGGCAAATGAGCAGTTCTTC	CASSPPGGGGANEQFF
TRBJ2-7	.	.	TRBV30	TGTGCCTGGAGGGGAAAGGGGGGGTCCTACGAGCAGTACTTC	CAWRGKGGSYEQYF
TRBJ2-1	.	once	TRBV5-1	TGCGCCAGCAGGGGGGACATACCCTACAATGAGCAGTTCTTC	CASRGDIPYNEQFF
TRBJ2-2	.	.	TRBV21-1	TGTGCCAGCGATGCGGGGACAGGCATCGGGGAGCTGTTTTTT	CASDAGTGIGELFF
TRBJ2-5	TRBD1	.	TRBV12-5	TGTGCTAGTGGTACCGACAGAACAGGGGGAGAGACCCAGTACTTC	CASGTDRTGGETQYF
TRBJ2-3	TRBD1	.	TRBV19	TGTGCCAGCCGGGACAGGGGCGGCGCAGATACGCAGTATTTT	CASRDRGGADTQYF
TRBJ2-3	.	once	TRBV5-4	TGTGCCAGCAGCTTGGTAACAGATACGCAGTATTTT	CASSLVTDTQYF
TRBJ2-1	TRBD2	.	TRBV20-1	TGCAGTGCTAGTTGGGGACTAGCGGGAGCAAGGGATGAGCAGTTCTTC	CSASWGLAGARDEQFF
TRBJ1-1	.	.	TRBV9	TGTGCCAGCAGCCGCGATCTGAGAGACACTGAAGCTTTCTTT	CASSRDLRDTEAFF
TRBJ2-1	TRBD1	.	TRBV7-2	TGTGCCAGCAGCCCCGACAGGGAATCCTACAATGAGCAGTTCTTC	CASSPDRESYNEQFF
TRBJ2-3	.	.	TRBV11-2	TGTGCCAGCAGCTTTGGTTTGGGGGGTCGCACAGATACGCAGTATTTT	CASSFGLGGRTDTQYF